This T cell receptor (beta chain) was sequenced for a study of OX40 agonist ivuxolimab in advanced cancers. On the study more broadly: Having had anti-PD-1, anti-PD-L1 or anti-CTLA-4 therapy before was allowed, and roughly 40% had some.

Sequencing used immunoSEQ multiplex PCR; TCRdb keeps in-frame clones, though not all of them. The data contain around 39,000 clones, about 81% of them singletons. This clone was seen a few times. This CDR3 contains 15 residues. The ends were cut back, 2 bases at V and 6 bases at J, with 14 bases in the middle. CDR1 MNHEY and CDR2 SMNVEV come from the germline V gene (reference sequence). This sequence joins TRBV27 and TRBJ2-4, with D tentatively TRBD1 (7 bases). The origin of this receptor is an adult with an advanced solid tumor such as melanoma, head and neck, liver or kidney cancer. The sample consisted of CD4+ or CD8+ T cells sorted from blood, taken in a trial of the OX40 agonist ivuxolimab. DNA of the CDR3: TGTGCCAGCAGTTTAATGGCAGGGGGAGGAAACATTCAGTACTTC. As protein: CASSLMAGGGNIQYF.